Presented here are 8 T cell receptor beta chains from one specimen sequenced in a study of blood T cell repertoires in COVID-19. Profiling relied on immunoSEQ multiplex PCR, and the TCRdb table lists in-frame clones only, not all of them. The table has roughly 170,000 clones, more than 75% seen once. Sequenced: PBMCs or T cells enriched from blood (not recorded which). The receptor set was obtained from a woman aged 45-59 years who had recovered from COVID-19.

The chain uses TRBV6-2 or TRBV6-3 and TRBJ1-5, with a tentative D call TRBD1 (6 bases). CDR1 is MNHEY and CDR2 is SVGEGT in the germline V gene. The CDR3 has 15 residues. The V and J ends lost 2 bases and 3 bases respectively, with 11 bases between them. CDR3 nucleotides: TGTGCCAGCAGTTACAGCGACAGGTTCAATCAGCCCCAGCATTTT. The encoded protein is CASSYSDRFNQPQHF.

The genes are TRBV5-1 and TRBJ2-7; possible D gene TRBD2, 5 bases. V was pared by 4 bases and J by 5 bases, with 25 bases between. Germline V gene sequence: CDR1 SGHRS, CDR2 YFSETQ. There are 17 residues in the CDR3. CDR3: CASSPRVRSVVLDEQYF. The CDR3 DNA follows: TGCGCCAGCAGCCCGCGGGTCCGTTCAGTGGTGTTGGACGAGCAGTACTTC.

V gene TRBV12-3 or TRBV12-4 combines with J gene TRBJ1-5; TRBD1 matches 9 bases. J was trimmed by 3 bases and V by 8 bases; bases with no gene match: 2. The CDR3 has 13 amino acids. The CDR3 region is CASRTGANQPQHF. CDR3 bases: TGTGCCAGCCGGACAGGGGCCAATCAGCCCCAGCATTTT.

The V gene is TRBV5-1, the J gene TRBJ1-5, with 10 bases that match TRBD1. The CDR3 contains 14 residues. Germline trimming cut 4 bases from V and 7 bases from J; bases unmatched to any gene: 5. CDR1 and CDR2 (germline): SGHRS, YFSETQ. CDR3 DNA: TGCGCCAGCAGCCAAGGGACAGGGGTGCAGCCCCAGCATTTT. Amino acid sequence: CASSQGTGVQPQHF.

The rearrangement uses TRBV11-2 and TRBJ2-7; tentatively, D is TRBD1 (6 bases). The CDR3 runs to 14 residues. V shed 4 bases and J shed 5 bases, with 15 bases lying between them. Germline V gene data show CDR1 as SGHAT and CDR2 as FQNNGV. The CDR3 here is CASSSEYRVHEQYF. CDR3 nucleotide sequence: TGTGCCAGCAGCTCGGAATACAGGGTCCACGAGCAGTACTTC.

The chain recombines TRBV19 with TRBJ1-5, with D perhaps TRBD1 (5 bases). Looked up from germline, CDR1 is LNHDA and CDR2 is SQIVND (reference sequence). Trimming removed 6 bases at V and 2 bases at J, with 14 bases between. The CDR3 is 15 residues long. Written as DNA, the CDR3 is TGTGCCAGTAGATGGGGCAGATCGGGCAATCAGCCCCAGCATTTT. It encodes CASRWGRSGNQPQHF. Complete variable domain (other parts from reference TRBV19 and TRBJ1-5): DGGITQSPKYLFRKEGQNVTLSCEQNLNHDAMYWYRQDPGQGLRLIYYSQIVNDFQKGDIAEGYSVSREKKESFPLTVTSAQKNPTAFYLCASRWGRSGNQPQHFGDGTRLSIL.

The chain uses TRBV28 and TRBJ2-7; the match to TRBD1 covers 8 bases. This CDR3 region has 15 residues. V lost 4 bases, J lost 4 bases, and 9 bases stayed unmatched. The germline gives CDR1 MDHEN, CDR2 SYDVKM. The CDR3 loop is CASSSRQGSQYEQYF. DNA of the CDR3: TGTGCCAGCAGTTCAAGACAGGGGTCGCAATACGAGCAGTACTTC.

The V gene is TRBV18, the J gene TRBJ2-1; D unclear. Trimming stripped 0 bases from V and 8 bases from J, with 11 bases between. Germline assignment: CDR1 KGHSH and CDR2 LQKENI. This CDR3 has 14 residues. Here the CDR3 DNA reads TGTGCCAGCTCACCACCACACAGTAGAGATGAGCAGTTCTTC. Protein product: CASSPPHSRDEQFF. The full variable domain, rest sourced from reference TRBV18 and TRBJ2-1, is NAGVMQNPRHLVRRRGQEARLRCSPMKGHSHVYWYRQLPEEGLKFMVYLQKENIIDESGMPKERFSAEFPKEGPSILRIQQVVRGDSAAYFCASSPPHSRDEQFFGPGTRLTVL.